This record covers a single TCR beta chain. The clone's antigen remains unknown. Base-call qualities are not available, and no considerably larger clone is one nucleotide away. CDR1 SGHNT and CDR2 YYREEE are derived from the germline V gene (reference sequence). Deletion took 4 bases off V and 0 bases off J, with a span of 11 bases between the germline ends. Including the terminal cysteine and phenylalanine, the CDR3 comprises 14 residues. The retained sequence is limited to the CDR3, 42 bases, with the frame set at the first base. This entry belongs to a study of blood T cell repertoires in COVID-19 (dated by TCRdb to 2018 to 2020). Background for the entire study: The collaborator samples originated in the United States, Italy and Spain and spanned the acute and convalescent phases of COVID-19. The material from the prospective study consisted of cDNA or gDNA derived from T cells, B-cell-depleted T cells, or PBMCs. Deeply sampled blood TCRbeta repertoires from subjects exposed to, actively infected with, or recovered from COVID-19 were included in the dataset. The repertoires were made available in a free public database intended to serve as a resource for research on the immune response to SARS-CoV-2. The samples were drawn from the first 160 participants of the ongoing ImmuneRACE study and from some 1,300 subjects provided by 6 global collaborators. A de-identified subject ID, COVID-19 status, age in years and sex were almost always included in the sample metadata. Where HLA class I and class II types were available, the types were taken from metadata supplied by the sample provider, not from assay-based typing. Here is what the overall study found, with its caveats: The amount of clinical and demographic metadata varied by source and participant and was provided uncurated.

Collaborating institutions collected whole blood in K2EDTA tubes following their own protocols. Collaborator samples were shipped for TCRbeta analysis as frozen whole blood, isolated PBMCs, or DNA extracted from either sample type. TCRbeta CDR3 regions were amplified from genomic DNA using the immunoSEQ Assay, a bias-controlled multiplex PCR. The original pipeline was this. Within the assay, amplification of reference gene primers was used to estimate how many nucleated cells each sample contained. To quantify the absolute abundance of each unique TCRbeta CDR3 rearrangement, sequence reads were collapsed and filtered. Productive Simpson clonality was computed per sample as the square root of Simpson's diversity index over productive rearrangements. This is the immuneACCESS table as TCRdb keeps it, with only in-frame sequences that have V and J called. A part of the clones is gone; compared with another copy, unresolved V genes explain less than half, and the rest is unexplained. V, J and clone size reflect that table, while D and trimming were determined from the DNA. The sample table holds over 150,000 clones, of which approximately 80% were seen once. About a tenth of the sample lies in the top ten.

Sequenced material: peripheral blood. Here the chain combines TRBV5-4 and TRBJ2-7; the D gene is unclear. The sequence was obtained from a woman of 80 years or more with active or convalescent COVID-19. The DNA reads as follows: TGTGCCAGCAGCGTCGATCTAAACTCCTACGAGCAGTACTTC. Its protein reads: CASSVDLNSYEQYF.